Listed below are T cell receptor beta chains from one sample, sequenced in a study of blood T cell repertoires in COVID-19. Generated by immunoSEQ multiplex PCR, the TCRdb table keeps only in-frame clones and is missing some. The data contain approximately 220,000 clones, around 92% of them singletons. The sequenced sample consisted of PBMCs or T cells enriched from blood (not recorded which). The source is a young woman with acute COVID-19. Both conserved end residues are part of each CDR3. The D gene is left open where the match is weak. Clone size is shown for a subset of rows, as once, few, many or a class of expanded clone.

j_call: TRBJ1-6; d_call: -; cdr3_length: 16; v_call: TRBV6-5; clone_size: once; cdr3_aa: CASSYDVGMVKSPLHF; cdr3_nt: TGTGCCAGCAGTTACGATGTGGGCATGGTAAAATCACCCCTCCACTTT
j_call: TRBJ1-2; d_call: -; cdr3_length: 15; v_call: TRBV4-1; clone_size: once; cdr3_aa: CASSQDSAGNYGYTF; cdr3_nt: TGCGCCAGCAGCCAAGACTCAGCAGGGAACTATGGCTACACCTTC
j_call: TRBJ1-5; d_call: -; cdr3_length: 15; v_call: TRBV6-5; clone_size: -; cdr3_aa: CASSLYLGPNQPQHF; cdr3_nt: TGTGCCAGCTCCCTTTATTTGGGGCCCAATCAGCCCCAGCATTTT
j_call: TRBJ2-7; d_call: TRBD2; cdr3_length: 14; v_call: TRBV5-1; clone_size: -; cdr3_aa: CASSWASGPYEQYF; cdr3_nt: TGCGCCAGCAGCTGGGCTAGCGGTCCCTACGAGCAGTACTTC
j_call: TRBJ1-1; d_call: TRBD1; cdr3_length: 15; v_call: TRBV24-1; clone_size: once; cdr3_aa: CATSDPGGPNTEAFF; cdr3_nt: TGTGCCACCAGTGATCCAGGGGGACCGAACACTGAAGCTTTCTTT
j_call: TRBJ2-7; d_call: TRBD2; cdr3_length: 18; v_call: TRBV5-4; clone_size: -; cdr3_aa: CASRQNPGTSGRWDEQYF; cdr3_nt: TGTGCCAGCAGACAGAACCCCGGGACTAGCGGCCGGTGGGACGAGCAGTACTTC
j_call: TRBJ2-7; d_call: TRBD1; cdr3_length: 15; v_call: TRBV25-1; clone_size: few; cdr3_aa: CASSGPGTGPYEQYF; cdr3_nt: TGTGCCAGCAGTGGACCCGGGACAGGCCCCTACGAGCAGTACTTC
j_call: TRBJ2-5; d_call: -; cdr3_length: 15; v_call: TRBV15; clone_size: -; cdr3_aa: CATSSYDRAGETQYF; cdr3_nt: TGTGCCACCAGCAGCTATGACAGGGCGGGGGAGACCCAGTACTTC
j_call: TRBJ2-1; d_call: TRBD2; cdr3_length: 18; v_call: TRBV2; clone_size: -; cdr3_aa: CASTEGLAGGSSYNEQFF; cdr3_nt: TGTGCCAGCACCGAGGGGCTAGCGGGGGGATCCTCCTACAATGAGCAGTTCTTC
j_call: TRBJ1-6; d_call: -; cdr3_length: 14; v_call: TRBV5-6; clone_size: -; cdr3_aa: CASRGGIYGSPLHF; cdr3_nt: TGTGCCAGCCGAGGCGGCATTTATGGTTCACCCCTCCACTTT
j_call: TRBJ1-2; d_call: TRBD1; cdr3_length: 14; v_call: TRBV5-1; clone_size: -; cdr3_aa: CASSLSQGDYGYTF; cdr3_nt: TGCGCCAGCAGCTTGAGTCAGGGGGACTATGGCTACACCTTC
j_call: TRBJ1-2; d_call: TRBD1; cdr3_length: 15; v_call: TRBV9; clone_size: -; cdr3_aa: CASSDGQGASYGYTF; cdr3_nt: TGTGCCAGCAGCGACGGACAGGGGGCCAGCTATGGCTACACCTTC
j_call: TRBJ1-2; d_call: -; cdr3_length: 14; v_call: TRBV27; clone_size: -; cdr3_aa: CASSFKWQDYGYTF; cdr3_nt: TGTGCCAGCAGTTTCAAGTGGCAGGACTATGGCTACACCTTC
j_call: TRBJ2-3; d_call: -; cdr3_length: 15; v_call: TRBV6-4; clone_size: -; cdr3_aa: CASSAERTSTDTQYF; cdr3_nt: TGTGCCAGCAGTGCGGAGCGGACTAGCACAGATACGCAGTATTTT
j_call: TRBJ2-2; d_call: -; cdr3_length: 17; v_call: TRBV21-1; clone_size: -; cdr3_aa: CASSKNRTGDYTGELFF; cdr3_nt: TGTGCCAGCAGCAAAAATCGGACAGGGGATTACACCGGGGAGCTGTTTTTT
j_call: TRBJ2-6; d_call: TRBD2; cdr3_length: 15; v_call: TRBV28; clone_size: -; cdr3_aa: CASSLGGAGANVLTF; cdr3_nt: TGTGCCAGCAGTTTGGGAGGGGCTGGGGCCAACGTCCTGACTTTC